Listed below are T cell receptor beta chains from one sample, sequenced in a study of PD-L1 blockade in urothelial cancer. Sequencing used immunoSEQ multiplex PCR; TCRdb keeps in-frame clones, though not all of them. The sample lists some 76,000 clones; 85% to 90% were seen once. The source was PBMCs, collected around atezolizumab (anti-PD-L1) treatment. The source is a man aged 55 to 70 with urothelial cancer. The CDR3 runs from the conserved cysteine through the conserved F or W. Fields, in order: CDR3 protein, V gene.

CASIGQGNYGYTF | TRBV6-5
CASSPGQEKETQYF | TRBV28
CASSPGLAGADYEQYF | TRBV7-9
CASSPRTVNSGNTIYF | TRBV18
CASSLRGGRATDTQYF | TRBV5-4
CASSYSGTGERIQYF | TRBV6-5
CASSQLDRVGEQYF | TRBV5-1
CASSPGTGSEQYF | TRBV6-5
CASSFRPGPYNEQFF | TRBV11-3
CASSIVGVYGYTF | TRBV19
CASRSLRDRNEKLFF | TRBV4-1
CASSLGSLVNADTQYF | TRBV5-6
CASSEGTGGTEAFF | TRBV6-1
CSVERGLEEQFF | TRBV29-1
CASSPDLLGPGYEQYF | TRBV27
CASTSDVDRHNEKLFF | TRBV5-4
CASSRTTAGSGELFF | TRBV28
CASLDSGRLYEQYF | TRBV6-1
CASSLADRGSEKLFF | TRBV28
CASSEDRVKDTQYF | TRBV7-2
CASSLSQGRAKNIQYF | TRBV27
CASRGGSSGGNTIYF | TRBV7-3
CASSIPGVGTEAFF | TRBV19
CASDVRGNTEAFF | TRBV12-5
CASSQDPAEVNTEAFF | TRBV4-1
CAISESSGTTSEQYF | TRBV10-3
CASSFTGGSRWNEQFF | TRBV9